This TCR beta chain is from a study of cytomegalovirus exposure and HLA in healthy donors. The CDR3 runs 14 residues. Trimming cost V 4 bases and J 4 bases; bases outside gene matches: 6. Germline V gives CDR1 SGDLS, CDR2 YYNGEE. Note on this clone: What it recognizes is unknown.

Primers: 60 Vbeta forward and 13 Jbeta reverse. TCRdb's copy holds only in-frame clones and misses some; the assay was immunoSEQ multiplex PCR. The sample lists roughly 66,000 clones, approximately 80% occurring once. Study results and limitations: Analysis was performed later, and it showed HLA-associated TCR beta chains to be more clonally expanded than equally common others.

J is TRBJ1-1 and V is TRBV9, with 8 nucleotides matching TRBD1. Sequences were obtained from PBMCs. This sequence originates from a man between 18 and 29 years old in good health and CMV-seropositive. CDR3 sequence reads: CASSPRGQGTEAFF. The CDR3 bases are TGTGCCAGCAGCCCCAGGGGGCAGGGCACTGAAGCTTTCTTT.